This is a list of T cell receptor beta chains from one sample in a study of blood T cell repertoires in COVID-19. Only in-frame clones appear in the TCRdb table, and some are missing; sequencing was by immunoSEQ multiplex PCR. The repertoire holds roughly 310,000 clones, 75% to 90% seen once, with over 8% in the top ten. What was sequenced was PBMCs or T cells enriched from blood (not recorded which). These receptor sequences come from a woman aged 40-49 years who had recovered from COVID-19. Each CDR3 is given with its conserved first and last residue. The order of the fields is clone size, V gene, D gene, J gene, CDR3 DNA, CDR3 protein. D genes are given only for firm matches. Part of the rows lack a size; the others show once, few, many or a class for expanded clones.

abundance: once
v_gene: TRBV19
d_gene: .
j_gene: TRBJ1-2
CDR3nt: TGTGCCAGTAGTATAGATCGAGAATTAATCTATGGCTACACCTTC
CDR3aa: CASSIDRELIYGYTF

abundance: .
v_gene: TRBV2
d_gene: TRBD2
j_gene: TRBJ2-3
CDR3nt: TGTGCCAGCACCTCCGGGACTAGCGGGGCTACGCAGTATTTT
CDR3aa: CASTSGTSGATQYF

abundance: .
v_gene: TRBV5-5
d_gene: .
j_gene: TRBJ2-1
CDR3nt: TGTGCCAGCGGACTCTTTCCCGGGACACCGGACAATGAGCAGTTCTTC
CDR3aa: CASGLFPGTPDNEQFF

abundance: .
v_gene: TRBV3-1/TRBV3-2
d_gene: TRBD2
j_gene: TRBJ2-4
CDR3nt: TGTGCCAGCAGCCTTTTTAGCGGGGGGGCGAACATTCAGTACTTC
CDR3aa: CASSLFSGGANIQYF

abundance: .
v_gene: TRBV29-1
d_gene: .
j_gene: TRBJ2-3
CDR3nt: TGCAGCGTTGAGCAGGTGATCACAGATACGCAGTATTTT
CDR3aa: CSVEQVITDTQYF

abundance: .
v_gene: TRBV10-3
d_gene: .
j_gene: TRBJ1-5
CDR3nt: TGTGCCATCACCGCGGAAATAGATCAGCCCCAGCATTTT
CDR3aa: CAITAEIDQPQHF

abundance: .
v_gene: TRBV6-2/TRBV6-3
d_gene: .
j_gene: TRBJ2-7
CDR3nt: TGTGCCAGCAGTTACCGAGGGAACTACGAGCAGTACTTC
CDR3aa: CASSYRGNYEQYF

abundance: .
v_gene: TRBV24-1
d_gene: .
j_gene: TRBJ1-2
CDR3nt: TGTGCCACCAGTGATTGGACACGGGAGGCGTATGGCTACACCTTC
CDR3aa: CATSDWTREAYGYTF

abundance: .
v_gene: TRBV18
d_gene: .
j_gene: TRBJ2-1
CDR3nt: TGTGCCAGCTCCCCTCAAGGGAGCTCCTACAATGAGCAGTTCTTC
CDR3aa: CASSPQGSSYNEQFF

abundance: .
v_gene: TRBV12-3/TRBV12-4
d_gene: .
j_gene: TRBJ1-1
CDR3nt: TGTGCCAGCAATCGGGGGTTGAACACTGAAGCTTTCTTT
CDR3aa: CASNRGLNTEAFF

abundance: .
v_gene: TRBV6-2/TRBV6-3
d_gene: .
j_gene: TRBJ2-3
CDR3nt: TGTGCCAGCAGTGTGACGGAGAGCACAGATACGCAGTATTTT
CDR3aa: CASSVTESTDTQYF

abundance: .
v_gene: TRBV25-1
d_gene: .
j_gene: TRBJ1-2
CDR3nt: TGTGCCAGCAGTGAAATAGGGGATGGCTACACCTTC
CDR3aa: CASSEIGDGYTF

abundance: .
v_gene: TRBV24-1
d_gene: TRBD1
j_gene: TRBJ2-7
CDR3nt: TGTGCCACCAGTGATTCTGGGACAGGGCATCCCTACGAGCAGTACTTC
CDR3aa: CATSDSGTGHPYEQYF

abundance: .
v_gene: TRBV24-1
d_gene: .
j_gene: TRBJ2-3
CDR3nt: TGTGCCACCTCAGACAGGCCCGATGCGGGCACAGATACGCAGTATTTT
CDR3aa: CATSDRPDAGTDTQYF

abundance: once
v_gene: TRBV27
d_gene: .
j_gene: TRBJ1-1
CDR3nt: TGTGCCAGCAGTCTCTCAGCTGAAGCTTTCTTT
CDR3aa: CASSLSAEAFF

abundance: .
v_gene: TRBV19
d_gene: .
j_gene: TRBJ1-5
CDR3nt: TGTGCCAGTAGTATAGCGAGATTCCAGAGGAACTACAATCAGCCCCAGCATTTT
CDR3aa: CASSIARFQRNYNQPQHF

abundance: .
v_gene: TRBV21-1
d_gene: .
j_gene: TRBJ2-7
CDR3nt: TGTGCCAGCAGCCTGGTAGGGCGGGATCTAATGCCCTACGAGCAGTACTTC
CDR3aa: CASSLVGRDLMPYEQYF

abundance: .
v_gene: TRBV5-3
d_gene: TRBD1
j_gene: TRBJ2-7
CDR3nt: TGTGCCAGAAGCTCCCCACCCTTAGACAGGGGCACCCCCTCCTCCTACGAGCAGTACTTC
CDR3aa: CARSSPPLDRGTPSSYEQYF

abundance: .
v_gene: TRBV28
d_gene: TRBD1
j_gene: TRBJ1-5
CDR3nt: TGTGCCAGCTCAGGGGGTTTGTATCAGCCCCAGCATTTT
CDR3aa: CASSGGLYQPQHF

abundance: .
v_gene: TRBV7-2
d_gene: .
j_gene: TRBJ2-5
CDR3nt: TGTGCCAGCAGCACCAGACTAGAGGCTGAAGAGACCCAGTACTTC
CDR3aa: CASSTRLEAEETQYF

abundance: .
v_gene: TRBV2
d_gene: TRBD2
j_gene: TRBJ2-7
CDR3nt: TGTGCCAGCACCTCGGGGGGGGCGCGAGGCTACGAGCAGTACTTC
CDR3aa: CASTSGGARGYEQYF

abundance: .
v_gene: TRBV9
d_gene: .
j_gene: TRBJ1-6
CDR3nt: TGTGCCAGCAGCGCCGAGCGGACTAATTCACCCCTCCACTTT
CDR3aa: CASSAERTNSPLHF

abundance: once
v_gene: TRBV7-9
d_gene: TRBD1
j_gene: TRBJ2-1
CDR3nt: TGTGCCAGCAGCGGCCGCGGGACAGGGGTTTCCTCCTACAATGAGCAGTTCTTC
CDR3aa: CASSGRGTGVSSYNEQFF

abundance: .
v_gene: TRBV19
d_gene: .
j_gene: TRBJ1-1
CDR3nt: TGTGCCAGTCGGGGTTTTGCGACTGAAGCTTTCTTT
CDR3aa: CASRGFATEAFF

abundance: .
v_gene: TRBV30
d_gene: TRBD2
j_gene: TRBJ2-3
CDR3nt: TGTGCCTGGAGTTCGGGAGGGCCCTCAGATACGCAGTATTTT
CDR3aa: CAWSSGGPSDTQYF

abundance: .
v_gene: TRBV7-9
d_gene: .
j_gene: TRBJ2-1
CDR3nt: TGTGCCAGCAGCCCGCCTGGGGCCGGTGAGCAGTTCTTC
CDR3aa: CASSPPGAGEQFF

abundance: .
v_gene: TRBV7-9
d_gene: .
j_gene: TRBJ2-1
CDR3nt: TGTGCCAGCAGCTTAGCGTCGTCTTATGAGCAGTTCTTC
CDR3aa: CASSLASSYEQFF

abundance: .
v_gene: TRBV7-9
d_gene: .
j_gene: TRBJ2-2
CDR3nt: TGTGCCAGCAGCTACGGGTCGAACACCGGGGAGCTGTTTTTT
CDR3aa: CASSYGSNTGELFF

abundance: .
v_gene: TRBV19
d_gene: .
j_gene: TRBJ1-2
CDR3nt: TGTGCCAGTAGTGTAAATTTCGGGGTTCGCAGTGGCTACACCTTC
CDR3aa: CASSVNFGVRSGYTF

abundance: .
v_gene: TRBV7-9
d_gene: .
j_gene: TRBJ2-1
CDR3nt: TGTGCCCTCCCGGGTCCTAGCTCCTACAATGAGCAGTTCTTC
CDR3aa: CALPGPSSYNEQFF

abundance: .
v_gene: TRBV6-4
d_gene: .
j_gene: TRBJ1-1
CDR3nt: TGTGCCAGCAGTGATTCGGGACACCTGAACACTGAAGCTTTCTTT
CDR3aa: CASSDSGHLNTEAFF

abundance: .
v_gene: TRBV5-6
d_gene: .
j_gene: TRBJ1-1
CDR3nt: TGTGCCAGCAGCGTTGTTGGGGCTATGATGAACACTGAAGCTTTCTTT
CDR3aa: CASSVVGAMMNTEAFF

abundance: .
v_gene: TRBV7-9
d_gene: .
j_gene: TRBJ1-4
CDR3nt: TGTGCCAGCAGCTTAAATGGGAGGGTTGATGAAAAACTGTTTTTT
CDR3aa: CASSLNGRVDEKLFF

abundance: .
v_gene: TRBV2
d_gene: .
j_gene: TRBJ1-1
CDR3nt: TGTGCCAGCAGTGATTCCGTGCCGAGGCCTGAAGCTTTCTTT
CDR3aa: CASSDSVPRPEAFF

abundance: .
v_gene: TRBV7-6
d_gene: TRBD2
j_gene: TRBJ2-1
CDR3nt: TGTGCCAGCAGCTTAGCCAGCGGGGGGGTCAATGAGCAGTTCTTC
CDR3aa: CASSLASGGVNEQFF

abundance: once
v_gene: TRBV7-9
d_gene: .
j_gene: TRBJ2-5
CDR3nt: TGTGCCAGCAGCTTAGATCGTGGTAGAGGGGAGACCCAGTACTTC
CDR3aa: CASSLDRGRGETQYF

abundance: .
v_gene: TRBV6-2/TRBV6-3
d_gene: TRBD1
j_gene: TRBJ2-7
CDR3nt: TGTGCCAGCAGTTCTTGGACAGGGATGGACGAGCAGTACTTC
CDR3aa: CASSSWTGMDEQYF

abundance: .
v_gene: TRBV4-2
d_gene: .
j_gene: TRBJ1-5
CDR3nt: TGTGCCAGCAGCCCCAACGACAGGAGCGATCAGCCCCAGCATTTT
CDR3aa: CASSPNDRSDQPQHF

abundance: few
v_gene: TRBV6-5
d_gene: TRBD2
j_gene: TRBJ2-7
CDR3nt: TGTGCCAGCAGTTACACTCAGCTAGCGGGATCCTACGAGCAGTACTTC
CDR3aa: CASSYTQLAGSYEQYF

abundance: .
v_gene: TRBV5-4
d_gene: TRBD1
j_gene: TRBJ2-5
CDR3nt: TGTGCCAGCAGCCAACAGGGGGCTCAAGAGACCCAGTACTTC
CDR3aa: CASSQQGAQETQYF

abundance: .
v_gene: TRBV4-1
d_gene: .
j_gene: TRBJ1-5
CDR3nt: TGCGCCAGCAGCCAAGATCCGACAGCTCCTAGCAATCAGCCCCAGCATTTT
CDR3aa: CASSQDPTAPSNQPQHF

abundance: .
v_gene: TRBV19
d_gene: TRBD2
j_gene: TRBJ2-1
CDR3nt: TGTGCCAGTTCCTTAGCGGGAGGGCCGGCTGAGCAGTTCTTC
CDR3aa: CASSLAGGPAEQFF

abundance: .
v_gene: TRBV7-2
d_gene: TRBD2
j_gene: TRBJ2-7
CDR3nt: TGTGCCAGCAGCTCTCCCGCGAAGCGGGGGGGCTACGAGCAGTACTTC
CDR3aa: CASSSPAKRGGYEQYF

abundance: .
v_gene: TRBV9
d_gene: .
j_gene: TRBJ1-2
CDR3nt: TGTGCCAGCAGCGTCAGGGGAGAGGATGGCTACACCTTC
CDR3aa: CASSVRGEDGYTF

abundance: .
v_gene: TRBV7-9
d_gene: .
j_gene: TRBJ1-2
CDR3nt: TGTGCCAGCAGCTACTCTCGTGAAGGAGCTAACTATGGCTACACCTTC
CDR3aa: CASSYSREGANYGYTF

abundance: .
v_gene: TRBV7-2
d_gene: .
j_gene: TRBJ2-7
CDR3nt: TGTGCCAGCAGCCAGCGGGACAGGCCCCCCTACGAGCAGTACTTC
CDR3aa: CASSQRDRPPYEQYF

abundance: once
v_gene: TRBV7-3
d_gene: .
j_gene: TRBJ2-2
CDR3nt: TGTGCCAGCAGCCCGGGGGTGCGGAACACCGGGGAGCTGTTTTTT
CDR3aa: CASSPGVRNTGELFF

abundance: few
v_gene: TRBV6-6
d_gene: .
j_gene: TRBJ1-2
CDR3nt: TGTGCCAGCAGCCTTCCGGGGGAGTATGGCTACACCTTC
CDR3aa: CASSLPGEYGYTF

abundance: .
v_gene: TRBV19
d_gene: .
j_gene: TRBJ2-2
CDR3nt: TGTGCCAGTAGTATAGGAAAAGGGGGAAACACCGGGGAGCTGTTTTTT
CDR3aa: CASSIGKGGNTGELFF

abundance: .
v_gene: TRBV4-3
d_gene: TRBD2
j_gene: TRBJ2-3
CDR3nt: TGCGCCAGCAGCCCACGACTAGCGGGGGAGGCAGATACGCAGTATTTT
CDR3aa: CASSPRLAGEADTQYF

abundance: .
v_gene: TRBV30
d_gene: .
j_gene: TRBJ1-2
CDR3nt: TGTGCCTGGAGTGTTCCATCGGGGAACGGTGGCTACACCTTC
CDR3aa: CAWSVPSGNGGYTF